This T cell receptor (beta chain) was sequenced for a study of HIV-infected children after antiretroviral therapy interruption. Points from the study as a whole: The CD45RA+ naive sort may contain some EMRA or stem memory cells.

The CDR3 loop spans 13 amino acids. In germline, CDR1 is SGHRS, CDR2 YFSETQ. V lost 2 bases, J lost 7 bases, and 10 bases lay in between. Treatment described: PENTA 11 planned treatment interruption arm or continuous ART arm. Unique molecular identifiers were included in an RNA-based 3' RACE TCR library. Each CDR3 protein is one row after TCRdb ran MiXCR on the 3' RACE reads. The sample includes fewer than 100,000 distinct CDR3 sequences, approximately 6.9% of them seen just once. This clonotype showed up just a few times. The antigen remains unidentified. The sequences come from CD45RA+ CD4+ T cells from PBMCs, pooled from several time points, collected from a donor given antiretroviral therapy, either interrupted or continuous. Described subset: naive CD4+ CD45RA+ CD45RO- T cells. This sequence was found in a pool of human donors with HIV. The chain carries TRBV5-1 and TRBJ1-5; D not resolved. The CDR3 DNA reads TGCGCCAGCAGCTTAGACGGTTACCAGCCCCAGCATTTT. It yields the protein CASSLDGYQPQHF.